This T cell receptor beta chain was retrieved from a study of cytomegalovirus exposure and HLA in healthy donors listed by TCRdb under 2017. About the full investigation: In an earlier analysis of about 560 of the donors, less than 350 Gb of sequence data and about 110 million unique TCR beta sequences from about 179 million T cells were reported. High-throughput TCR immunosequencing, statistical association of individual TCRs with disease status, and machine learning were combined to predict cytomegalovirus infection status. Alongside the repertoire data, information on donor age, sex, ethnicity and CMV serostatus was compiled. Four to six DR-DQ haplotypes were handled as single units for association and clustering, since linkage in the cohort was strong. The genetic ancestry cluster associated with self-reported Caucasian donors included roughly 84% of the approximately 400 genotyped donors. HLA typing covered class I and class II loci at four-digit resolution. Along with the roughly 710-subject first cohort, a separate validation cohort of over a hundred different subjects was used. In a later genetic analysis, genome-wide SNP genotypes for about 55% of the roughly 670 donors were used, and that subset was treated as a discovery cohort. The study aimed to test whether signatures of past pathogen exposure could be identified by cataloging public T cell receptors. Among roughly 400 genotyped donors of the cohort, an average of about 220,000 unique TCR beta nucleotide sequences was sequenced per donor, of which roughly 18% were non-productive. Roughly 310 gigabases of sequencing data and tens of millions of unique TCR sequences were included in an early release covering about 700 HLA-typed donors. The study used immunosequencing to profile the T cell repertoires of approximately 630 subjects and linked those repertoires to cytomegalovirus serostatus. To study patterns of TCR occurrence, a later analysis re-analyzed previously published TCR beta repertoires from 650 to 750 donors and added high-resolution HLA genotyping. The number of typed donors differed by locus: roughly 629-640 for A, B, C, DRB1 and DQB1; some 540 for DQA1; some 590 for DPA1; and roughly 450 for DPB1. Every discovery cohort repertoire had been produced on one sequencing platform. To decide whether each TCR beta V gene segment behaved as functional or pseudogenic, an earlier analysis of some 600 of the donors relied on high-throughput TCR beta sequencing. In the later analysis, no new phenotypic data were used to find candidate immune exposures; instead, reliance was placed on TCR beta sequences and their occurrence across donors. Overall results and qualifications from the work: Assigning TCR associations to individual alleles was difficult when HLA alleles, especially DR and DQ, strongly co-occurred. A later genetic analysis reported fewer N-insertions in productive TCRs among donors in an Asian-associated ancestry cluster than the roughly 700-donor mean. For the cohort, immune exposure information was limited to CMV serostatus. A further reported finding was that TCR beta sequences accurately predicted the HLA-A and HLA-B alleles for most subjects in the first cohort. Linkage disequilibrium might explain the correlated functional status among segregating V segments, but an unknown experimental factor could not be excluded. In the study, some 180 TCR beta chains were listed as associated with cytomegalovirus. According to a later analysis, TCR association rates differed among HLA loci, with DRB1 alleles showing the most associated TCRs and HLA-C alleles showing the fewest. In a later analysis, around 15,000 TCR beta sequences were associated with specific HLA alleles at a false discovery rate of 0.05. In a later analysis, HLA-associated TCR beta chains were found to be more clonally expanded and to have lower generation probabilities than equally common non-associated chains. Cytomegalovirus status was reported to be diagnosed by the classifier with high specificity and sensitivity in both the original and validation cohorts. Some IMGT-functional V segments, including TRBV6-2 and TRBV6-3, could not be told apart with the 87-base-pair reads, so those segments were excluded. A few of the identified cytomegalovirus-associated TCR beta chains were confirmed in vitro to be specific for cytomegalovirus antigens. Because some donors lacked HLA typing at each locus, the association tests relied only on the typed subset. The authors suggested that the approach could potentially be generalized to other disease states and immunological phenotypes. Across donors, most TCR sequences were observed very rarely, whereas some public TCRs were present in many individuals. Sequencing depth was assumed to be roughly uniform across donors in the presence/absence analyses, though that assumption may not hold. According to a later analysis, parvovirus B19, influenza, CMV and Epstein-Barr virus appeared linked to several top co-occurrence clusters. The earlier analysis of some 560 of the donors excluded about 16 rarely observed V segments, including chromosome 9 orphons, because counts were too low. Only TCR beta chains were sequenced in this cohort, and the absence of alpha or paired-chain data limited detectable features. In an earlier analysis of around 600 of the donors, most TCR beta V segments were observed in productive rearrangements about 90% or about 30% of the time, broadly matching IMGT annotations. A cluster of highly shared sequence variants was judged likely to represent a technical artifact of the sequencing pipeline. An association between a missense DCLRE1C variant and V-gene and J-gene trimming of TCR beta chains was found in a later genetic analysis and replicated in an independent cohort. Most CMV-associated TCR beta chains appeared to be HLA-restricted in a later analysis, and the HLA associations seemed to be driven largely by CMV exposure.

CDR1 is given as MNHEY and CDR2 as SMNVEV, both from the germline V gene (reference sequence). The CDR3 has 14 amino acids, counting the end cysteine and phenylalanine. Just CDR3 DNA is preserved here, 42 bases in frame from base 1. Clipping removes 6 bases from V and 3 bases from J, with 5 as the unmatched junction base count. The protocol used for the library was the immunoSEQ multiplex PCR assay. For the multiplex PCR, a mixture combining 60 forward primers for TCR Vbeta segments and 13 reverse primers for TCR Jbeta segments was used. Amplification of the CDR3 region of rearranged TCR beta genes was performed with a multiplex PCR assay on genomic DNA. The Illumina HiSeq System was used to sequence the amplified TCR beta libraries as 87-base-pair reads. From the authors' description of their analysis: Across the 670 or so repertoires, a later analysis counted tens of millions of unique TCR beta chains, approximately 10 million of which were shared by at least two donors. Raw reads were error-corrected and collapsed into unique sequences by a nearest-neighbor algorithm in which closely related sequences were merged to remove PCR and sequencing errors. CDR3 sequences were aligned to IMGT reference sequences to assign V, D and J gene segments. For a sequence to be retained, a match of at least six nucleotides to both a V gene segment and a J gene segment was required. Rearrangements were called productive when the CDR3 lacked stop codons and stayed in frame with V and J; all others were non-productive. Following IMGT convention, CDR3 was defined as the stretch from the second conserved V-encoded cysteine up to the conserved J-encoded phenylalanine. The earlier analysis of roughly 590 of the donors excluded any sequence lacking an unambiguous match to a single V gene segment. In an earlier analysis of approximately 500 of the donors, a V segment was called functional when productive rearrangements were above 56.7%, and segregating when the standard deviation between donors exceeded 5%. A statistical classification framework was built to diagnose cytomegalovirus status from the catalog of TCR beta chain sequences. In a later analysis, V and J genes were assigned by comparing TCR nucleotide sequences against IMGT/GENE-DB human TR gene sequences. Using the TCRdist pipeline, a later analysis assigned CDR3 sequences along with most-parsimonious VDJ recombination scenarios. In a later analysis, every TCR beta chain was defined by the combination of its CDR3 amino acid sequence and its V-gene family, and reads without a unique V-gene family were dropped. A later analysis removed 592 highly shared, low-generation-probability nucleotide sequences to deal with suspected cross-contamination and a sequencing artifact. In a later analysis, a clonal expansion index for each public chain was calculated from normalized within-repertoire ranks of inferred template counts. In a later analysis, generation probabilities were computed with a VDJ recombination model fitted to out-of-frame rearrangements, and the resulting probabilities were checked against IGoR. In a later analysis, TCR-TCR, TCR-HLA and TCR-CMV co-occurrence was scored with hypergeometric tests, and a repertoire-size bias correction was applied to TCR pairs. False discovery rates were estimated in a later analysis by permuting HLA or CMV assignments 20 times. A later analysis grouped co-occurring TCRs with DBSCAN, adding TCRdist sequence similarity when clustering within HLA-allele-positive subsets. Co-occurrence clustering excluded repertoires with fewer than 30,000 or more than 120,000 public chains, plus five with anomalous nucleotide sharing. The table comes from immuneACCESS by way of TCRdb, which keeps in-frame sequences with V and J called. Part of the clones is missing from these tables; in studies checked, under half for an unresolved V gene and the rest for unknown reasons. V and J calls plus clone size are reproduced from that table; the DNA served to infer D and trimming. The sample records about 77,000 clones, roughly four fifths of which are singletons. Around 4.2% of the sample belongs to the ten largest clones.

On this clone: Its antigen has not been determined. No base quality values were provided; no much bigger clone lies one nucleotide off.

The cohort comprised fewer than 700 healthy bone marrow donors. All cohort members were sampled while nominally healthy, although unrecorded immune exposures were likely present. The donor tested CMV seronegative, placing the donor among the 350 or so seronegative members of the cohort. A peripheral blood sample was provided by each donor, and peripheral blood mononuclear cells were used for TCR beta sequencing. The Qiagen DNeasy Blood Extraction Kit was used to extract genomic DNA from the blood cell samples. Here the chain combines TRBV27 and TRBJ2-7, with 10 bases in between that match TRBD1. This sequence originates from a man in his forties in good health and CMV-seronegative. The specimen sequenced was PBMCs. The nucleotides read TGTGCCAGCAGCCCCGGGACAGGGGTCTACGAGCAGTACTTC. It encodes CASSPGTGVYEQYF.